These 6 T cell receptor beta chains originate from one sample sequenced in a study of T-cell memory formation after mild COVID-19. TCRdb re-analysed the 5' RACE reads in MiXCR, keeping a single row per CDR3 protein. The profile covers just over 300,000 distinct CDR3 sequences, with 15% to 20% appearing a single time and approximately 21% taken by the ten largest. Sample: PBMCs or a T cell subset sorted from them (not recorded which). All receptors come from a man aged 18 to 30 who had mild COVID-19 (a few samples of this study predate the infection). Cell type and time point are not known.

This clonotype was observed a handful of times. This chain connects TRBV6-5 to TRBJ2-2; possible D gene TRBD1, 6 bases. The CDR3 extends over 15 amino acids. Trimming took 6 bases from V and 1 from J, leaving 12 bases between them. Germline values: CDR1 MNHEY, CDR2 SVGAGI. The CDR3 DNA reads TGTGCCAGCAGACCGGACAGTTGGAACACCGGGGAGCTGTTTTTT. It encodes CASRPDSWNTGELFF.

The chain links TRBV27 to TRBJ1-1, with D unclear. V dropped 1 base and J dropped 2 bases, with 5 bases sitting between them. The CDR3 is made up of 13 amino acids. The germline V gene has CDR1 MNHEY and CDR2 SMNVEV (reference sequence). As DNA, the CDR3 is TGTGCCAGCAGTTTATTATACAACACTGAAGCTTTCTTT. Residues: CASSLLYNTEAFF.

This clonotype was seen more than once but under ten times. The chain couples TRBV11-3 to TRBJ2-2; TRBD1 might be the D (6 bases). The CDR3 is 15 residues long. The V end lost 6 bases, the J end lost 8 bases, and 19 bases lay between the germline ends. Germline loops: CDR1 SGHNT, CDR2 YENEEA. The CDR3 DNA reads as TGTGCCAGCAGTTCAGGGGTGACACCCTCGGGGGAGCTGTTTTTT. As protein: CASSSGVTPSGELFF.

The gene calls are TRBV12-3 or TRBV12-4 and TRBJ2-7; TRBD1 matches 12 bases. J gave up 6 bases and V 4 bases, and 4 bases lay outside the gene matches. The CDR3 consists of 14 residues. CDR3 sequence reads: CASSSGQGAAEQYF. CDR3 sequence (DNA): TGTGCCAGCAGTTCGGGACAGGGGGCGGCCGAGCAGTACTTC.

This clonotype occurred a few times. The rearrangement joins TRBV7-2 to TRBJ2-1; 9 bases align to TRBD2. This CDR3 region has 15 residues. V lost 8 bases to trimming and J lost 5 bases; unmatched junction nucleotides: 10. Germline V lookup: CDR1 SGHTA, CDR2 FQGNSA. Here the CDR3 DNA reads TGTGCCAGCCTTGTCGCGGGGGGGGCCGACAATGAGCAGTTCTTC. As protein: CASLVAGGADNEQFF.

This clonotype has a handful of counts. The CDR3 sequence is CSVEQAGTGGFYGYTF. CDR3 bases: TGCAGCGTTGAACAAGCCGGGACAGGGGGCTTCTATGGCTACACCTTC. The chain is built from TRBV29-1 and TRBJ1-2; 12 nucleotides agree with TRBD1. The V and J ends lost 2 bases and 4 bases, in that order; junction bases with no gene match: 8. Germline CDR1 and CDR2: SQVTM and ANQGSEA. The CDR3 extends over 16 amino acids.